This is a list of T cell receptor beta chains from one sample in a study of shared clonotypes between healthy human individuals. Sequencing used immunoSEQ multiplex PCR; TCRdb keeps in-frame clones, though not all of them. Of approximately 340,000 clones in the sample, about 74% were seen once. The specimen was memory CD4+ T cells sorted from blood. These receptors all come from a man between 25 and 39 years old in good health. The CDR3 runs from the conserved cysteine through the conserved F or W. The order of the fields is J gene, D gene, clone size, V gene, CDR3 protein, CDR3 DNA. The D gene is left open where the match is weak. Clone size is not always given. Where it is, it says once, few, many or a class for expanded clones.

j_call: TRBJ2-7; d_call: .; clone_size: many; v_call: TRBV27; cdr3_aa: CASSLGLAYEQYF; cdr3_nt: TGTGCCAGCAGTTTAGGGTTAGCTTACGAGCAGTACTTC
j_call: TRBJ2-1; d_call: TRBD2; clone_size: .; v_call: TRBV29-1; cdr3_aa: CSVEGGINEQFF; cdr3_nt: TGCAGCGTTGAGGGAGGGATCAATGAGCAGTTCTTC
j_call: TRBJ2-5; d_call: .; clone_size: .; v_call: TRBV6-5; cdr3_aa: CASSSTGTNGHETQYF; cdr3_nt: TGTGCCAGCAGTTCTACCGGGACAAACGGTCACGAGACCCAGTACTTC
j_call: TRBJ1-3; d_call: .; clone_size: .; v_call: TRBV18; cdr3_aa: CASSPLRDSGNTIYF; cdr3_nt: TGTGCCAGCTCACCATTGAGGGATTCTGGAAACACCATATATTTT
j_call: TRBJ2-1; d_call: .; clone_size: few; v_call: TRBV19; cdr3_aa: CASATQGIYNEQFF; cdr3_nt: TGTGCCAGTGCGACGCAAGGGATTTACAATGAGCAGTTCTTC
j_call: TRBJ2-7; d_call: .; clone_size: .; v_call: TRBV6-6; cdr3_aa: CASSYDSGRLYEQYF; cdr3_nt: TGTGCCAGCAGTTATGATAGCGGAAGGCTCTACGAGCAGTACTTC
j_call: TRBJ1-2; d_call: .; clone_size: .; v_call: TRBV11-2; cdr3_aa: CASSSVGQFYGYTF; cdr3_nt: TGTGCCAGCAGCTCGGTCGGACAGTTCTATGGCTACACCTTC
j_call: TRBJ2-7; d_call: TRBD2; clone_size: .; v_call: TRBV29-1; cdr3_aa: CSVLLASVEQYF; cdr3_nt: TGCAGCGTCTTACTAGCGTCGGTTGAGCAGTACTTC
j_call: TRBJ2-7; d_call: TRBD1; clone_size: .; v_call: TRBV18; cdr3_aa: CASSPDRVAYEQYF; cdr3_nt: TGTGCCAGCTCACCGGACAGGGTAGCCTACGAGCAGTACTTC
j_call: TRBJ2-1; d_call: TRBD2; clone_size: .; v_call: TRBV5-4; cdr3_aa: CASSLDGGRASNEQFF; cdr3_nt: TGTGCCAGCAGCTTGGATGGCGGGAGGGCCTCCAATGAGCAGTTCTTC
j_call: TRBJ1-2; d_call: .; clone_size: .; v_call: TRBV28; cdr3_aa: CASRSGLSTWGYGYTF; cdr3_nt: TGTGCCAGCAGGTCGGGACTCTCAACCTGGGGCTATGGCTACACCTTC
j_call: TRBJ2-3; d_call: .; clone_size: .; v_call: TRBV7-8; cdr3_aa: CASSFMGPDTQYF; cdr3_nt: TGTGCCAGCAGCTTCATGGGCCCAGATACGCAGTATTTT
j_call: TRBJ2-1; d_call: .; clone_size: .; v_call: TRBV7-3; cdr3_aa: CASSRTTGEQFF; cdr3_nt: TGTGCCAGCAGCCGAACGACAGGAGAGCAGTTCTTC
j_call: TRBJ2-1; d_call: .; clone_size: .; v_call: TRBV11-2; cdr3_aa: CASSHLSGSYNEQFF; cdr3_nt: TGTGCCAGCAGCCACCTCTCGGGCTCCTACAATGAGCAGTTCTTC
j_call: TRBJ1-2; d_call: .; clone_size: many; v_call: TRBV6-5; cdr3_aa: CASSYSGGVGGYTF; cdr3_nt: TGTGCCAGCAGTTACTCGGGGGGAGTTGGAGGCTACACCTTC
j_call: TRBJ1-2; d_call: .; clone_size: .; v_call: TRBV14; cdr3_aa: CASSQSPGDDGYTF; cdr3_nt: TGTGCCAGCAGCCAATCCCCAGGGGACGATGGCTACACCTTC
j_call: TRBJ1-3; d_call: .; clone_size: .; v_call: TRBV4-2; cdr3_aa: CASSQEKAYSGNTIYF; cdr3_nt: TGTGCCAGCAGCCAAGAAAAGGCCTACTCTGGAAACACCATATATTTT
j_call: TRBJ2-3; d_call: .; clone_size: .; v_call: TRBV28; cdr3_aa: CASSLLRGAQYF; cdr3_nt: TGTGCCAGCAGTTTATTGCGCGGGGCGCAGTATTTT
j_call: TRBJ2-1; d_call: .; clone_size: .; v_call: TRBV15; cdr3_aa: CATSRAGTSSYNEQFF; cdr3_nt: TGTGCCACCAGCAGAGCTGGCACGAGCTCCTACAATGAGCAGTTCTTC
j_call: TRBJ2-5; d_call: TRBD2; clone_size: few; v_call: TRBV28; cdr3_aa: CASSLFGTSQETQYF; cdr3_nt: TGTGCCAGCAGTTTATTCGGGACTAGCCAAGAGACCCAGTACTTC
j_call: TRBJ1-3; d_call: .; clone_size: .; v_call: TRBV4-1; cdr3_aa: CASSQEAGRSGNTIYF; cdr3_nt: TGCGCCAGCAGCCAAGAGGCAGGACGCTCTGGAAACACCATATATTTT
j_call: TRBJ1-1; d_call: .; clone_size: .; v_call: TRBV4-1; cdr3_aa: CASSQERQDTEAFF; cdr3_nt: TGCGCCAGCAGCCAGGAGAGACAGGACACTGAAGCTTTCTTT
j_call: TRBJ2-5; d_call: .; clone_size: .; v_call: TRBV11-2; cdr3_aa: CASSLVMTQETQYF; cdr3_nt: TGTGCCAGCAGCTTAGTAATGACCCAAGAGACCCAGTACTTC
j_call: TRBJ2-7; d_call: TRBD1; clone_size: .; v_call: TRBV7-3; cdr3_aa: CASSPTGQGAGEQYF; cdr3_nt: TGTGCCAGCAGCCCCACGGGACAGGGGGCCGGCGAGCAGTACTTC
j_call: TRBJ2-5; d_call: TRBD1; clone_size: few; v_call: TRBV6-1; cdr3_aa: CASRTTGGRAETQYF; cdr3_nt: TGTGCCAGCAGGACGACAGGGGGGAGGGCGGAGACCCAGTACTTC
j_call: TRBJ2-1; d_call: TRBD1; clone_size: few; v_call: TRBV10-1; cdr3_aa: CASRRGQVGEQFF; cdr3_nt: TGCGCCAGCAGACGCGGACAGGTTGGGGAGCAGTTCTTC
j_call: TRBJ2-1; d_call: TRBD1; clone_size: .; v_call: TRBV25-1; cdr3_aa: CASSDPTDRVANEQFF; cdr3_nt: TGTGCCAGCAGTGACCCTACCGACAGGGTCGCCAATGAGCAGTTCTTC
j_call: TRBJ2-1; d_call: .; clone_size: few; v_call: TRBV2; cdr3_aa: CASSFRVRTYNEQFF; cdr3_nt: TGTGCCAGCAGTTTTAGGGTCCGAACCTACAATGAGCAGTTCTTC
j_call: TRBJ2-7; d_call: .; clone_size: .; v_call: TRBV15; cdr3_aa: CATSIDGSRSYEQYF; cdr3_nt: TGTGCCACCAGCATCGACGGAAGTCGGTCCTACGAGCAGTACTTC
j_call: TRBJ1-4; d_call: TRBD1; clone_size: .; v_call: TRBV10-3; cdr3_aa: CASRTGVGEKLFF; cdr3_nt: TGTGCCAGCCGCACAGGGGTAGGTGAAAAACTGTTTTTT
j_call: TRBJ2-6; d_call: .; clone_size: few; v_call: TRBV7-2; cdr3_aa: CASSFPSGSGANVLTF; cdr3_nt: TGTGCCAGCAGCTTCCCCTCAGGCTCTGGGGCCAACGTCCTGACTTTC
j_call: TRBJ2-3; d_call: .; clone_size: .; v_call: TRBV5-4; cdr3_aa: CASSPRTSSTDTQYF; cdr3_nt: TGTGCCAGCAGCCCCCGTACTTCTAGCACAGATACGCAGTATTTT
j_call: TRBJ1-2; d_call: TRBD1; clone_size: .; v_call: TRBV28; cdr3_aa: CASSSTGLLYGYTF; cdr3_nt: TGTGCCAGCAGTTCGACAGGGCTGTTATATGGCTACACCTTC
j_call: TRBJ2-2; d_call: TRBD1; clone_size: .; v_call: TRBV2; cdr3_aa: CASRHAGGHTGELFF; cdr3_nt: TGTGCCAGCAGACATGCAGGGGGACACACCGGGGAGCTGTTTTTT
j_call: TRBJ2-7; d_call: TRBD1; clone_size: few; v_call: TRBV5-5; cdr3_aa: CASSFNSGQGSLGEQYF; cdr3_nt: TGTGCCAGCAGCTTCAACTCGGGACAGGGATCCCTTGGGGAGCAGTACTTC
j_call: TRBJ1-4; d_call: TRBD1; clone_size: .; v_call: TRBV18; cdr3_aa: CASSPRQGEKLFF; cdr3_nt: TGTGCCAGCTCACCCCGACAGGGTGAAAAACTGTTTTTT
j_call: TRBJ2-1; d_call: .; clone_size: .; v_call: TRBV20-1; cdr3_aa: CSARLLNEQFF; cdr3_nt: TGCAGTGCAAGACTACTCAATGAGCAGTTCTTC
j_call: TRBJ2-2; d_call: .; clone_size: .; v_call: TRBV7-8; cdr3_aa: CASSPTGMYTGELFF; cdr3_nt: TGTGCCAGCAGCCCAACGGGGATGTACACCGGGGAGCTGTTTTTT
j_call: TRBJ1-5; d_call: TRBD1; clone_size: .; v_call: TRBV6-1; cdr3_aa: CASSEVAGGAGQPQHF; cdr3_nt: TGTGCCAGCAGTGAAGTAGCAGGGGGCGCGGGGCAGCCCCAGCATTTT
j_call: TRBJ1-3; d_call: .; clone_size: .; v_call: TRBV10-3; cdr3_aa: CAISESGQKGNTIYF; cdr3_nt: TGTGCCATCAGTGAGAGCGGACAGAAAGGAAACACCATATATTTT
j_call: TRBJ2-3; d_call: .; clone_size: .; v_call: TRBV4-3; cdr3_aa: CASSVSSALGTDTQYF; cdr3_nt: TGCGCCAGCAGCGTTTCAAGCGCGCTCGGCACAGATACGCAGTATTTT
j_call: TRBJ2-5; d_call: TRBD1; clone_size: .; v_call: TRBV5-1; cdr3_aa: CASIEGFGTGGWNQETQYF; cdr3_nt: TGCGCCAGCATCGAGGGTTTCGGGACAGGGGGTTGGAACCAAGAGACCCAGTACTTC
j_call: TRBJ2-7; d_call: .; clone_size: .; v_call: TRBV11-2; cdr3_aa: CASSPRAGSTYEQYF; cdr3_nt: TGTGCCAGCAGCCCCCGAGCGGGTTCCACCTACGAGCAGTACTTC
j_call: TRBJ1-4; d_call: .; clone_size: .; v_call: TRBV9; cdr3_aa: CASSRTLNEKLFF; cdr3_nt: TGTGCCAGCAGCCGGACACTCAATGAAAAACTGTTTTTT
j_call: TRBJ1-1; d_call: .; clone_size: .; v_call: TRBV18; cdr3_aa: CASSPTPTHSNTEAFF; cdr3_nt: TGTGCCAGCTCACCAACCCCGACCCATTCAAACACTGAAGCTTTCTTT
j_call: TRBJ1-1; d_call: TRBD1; clone_size: .; v_call: TRBV19; cdr3_aa: CASRGLYRGVTEAFF; cdr3_nt: TGTGCCAGTAGAGGATTATACAGGGGAGTCACTGAAGCTTTCTTT
j_call: TRBJ1-4; d_call: TRBD1; clone_size: .; v_call: TRBV7-2; cdr3_aa: CASSLVGQGGKLFF; cdr3_nt: TGTGCCAGCAGCTTAGTCGGACAGGGAGGAAAACTGTTTTTT